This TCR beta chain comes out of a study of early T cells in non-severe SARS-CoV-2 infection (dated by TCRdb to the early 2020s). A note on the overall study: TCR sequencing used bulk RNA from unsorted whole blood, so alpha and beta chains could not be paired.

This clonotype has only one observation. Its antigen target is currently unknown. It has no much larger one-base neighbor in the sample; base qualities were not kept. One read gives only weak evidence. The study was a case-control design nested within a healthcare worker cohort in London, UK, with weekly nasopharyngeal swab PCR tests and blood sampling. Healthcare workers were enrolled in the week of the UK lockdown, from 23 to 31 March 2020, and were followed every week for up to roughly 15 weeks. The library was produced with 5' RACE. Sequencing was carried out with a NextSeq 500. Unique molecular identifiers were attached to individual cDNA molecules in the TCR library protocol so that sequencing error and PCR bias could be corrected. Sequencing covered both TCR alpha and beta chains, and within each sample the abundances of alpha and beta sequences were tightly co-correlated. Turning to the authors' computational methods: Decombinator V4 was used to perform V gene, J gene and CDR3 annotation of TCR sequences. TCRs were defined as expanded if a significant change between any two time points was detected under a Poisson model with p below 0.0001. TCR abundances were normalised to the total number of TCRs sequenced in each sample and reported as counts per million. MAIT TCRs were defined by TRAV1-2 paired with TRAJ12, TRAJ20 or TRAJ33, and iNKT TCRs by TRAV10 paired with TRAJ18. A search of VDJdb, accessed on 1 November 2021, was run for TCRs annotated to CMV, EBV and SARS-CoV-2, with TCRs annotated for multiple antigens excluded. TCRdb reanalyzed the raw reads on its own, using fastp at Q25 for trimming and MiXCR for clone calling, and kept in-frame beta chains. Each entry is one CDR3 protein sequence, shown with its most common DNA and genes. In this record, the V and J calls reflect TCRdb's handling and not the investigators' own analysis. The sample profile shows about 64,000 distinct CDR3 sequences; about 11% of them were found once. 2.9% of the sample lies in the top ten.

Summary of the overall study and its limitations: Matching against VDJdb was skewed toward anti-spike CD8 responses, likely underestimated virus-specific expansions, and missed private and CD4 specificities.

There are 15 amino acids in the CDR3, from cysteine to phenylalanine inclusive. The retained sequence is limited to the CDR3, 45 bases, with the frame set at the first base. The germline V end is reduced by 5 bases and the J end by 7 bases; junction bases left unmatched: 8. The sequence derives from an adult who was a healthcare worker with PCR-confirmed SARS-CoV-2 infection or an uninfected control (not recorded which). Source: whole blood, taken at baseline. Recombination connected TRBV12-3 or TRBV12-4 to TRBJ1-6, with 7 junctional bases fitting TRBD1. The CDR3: CASSPTGVRNSPLHF. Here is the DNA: TGTGCCAGCAGTCCTACAGGGGTGCGGAATTCACCCCTCCACTTT.